The clone carrying this T cell receptor (beta chain) was seen more than once but under ten times. The authors' processing: Counts of nucleated cells, estimated from reference gene primer amplification, were obtained. Sequencing used immunoSEQ multiplex PCR; TCRdb keeps in-frame clones, though not all of them. Clonal size and the V and J genes are those of that table, whereas D and trimming came from the DNA. The sample shows about 250,000 clones, 70% to 90% of them seen only once. The entry originates in a study of blood T cell repertoires in COVID-19. For the study at large: Spain, Italy and the United States supplied samples that represented acute and convalescent COVID-19. PBMCs, B-cell-depleted T cells, or T cells were the source of the cDNA or gDNA that made up the material.

Germline CDR1 reads MNHNS; CDR2 reads SASEGT. This CDR3 is built from 15 residues. V shed 0 bases and J shed 0 bases, with 6 bases lying between them. Material for sequencing was peripheral blood. V and J are TRBV6-1 and TRBJ1-3; D is undetermined. The sequence was obtained from a woman aged 35 to 49 who had recovered from COVID-19. In DNA form, the CDR3 reads TGTGCCAGCAGTGAAGCTGGAGACTCTGGAAACACCATATATTTT. Its translation is CASSEAGDSGNTIYF.